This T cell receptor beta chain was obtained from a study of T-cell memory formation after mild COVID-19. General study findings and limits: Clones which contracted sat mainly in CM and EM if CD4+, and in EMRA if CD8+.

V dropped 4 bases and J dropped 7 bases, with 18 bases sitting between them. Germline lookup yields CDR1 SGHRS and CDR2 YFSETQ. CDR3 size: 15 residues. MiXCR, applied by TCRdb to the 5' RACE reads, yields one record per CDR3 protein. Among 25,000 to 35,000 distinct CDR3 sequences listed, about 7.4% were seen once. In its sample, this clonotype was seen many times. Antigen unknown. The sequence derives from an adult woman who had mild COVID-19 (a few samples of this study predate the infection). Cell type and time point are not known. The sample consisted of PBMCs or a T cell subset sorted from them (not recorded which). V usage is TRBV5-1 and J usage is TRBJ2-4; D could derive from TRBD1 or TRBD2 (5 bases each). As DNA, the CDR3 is TGCGCCAGCAGCGAAGGACATATCAGGGAGAACATTCAGTACTTC. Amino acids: CASSEGHIRENIQYF.